This T cell receptor (beta chain) appears in the sequencing data of a study of blood T cell repertoires in COVID-19. Across the whole study: There were acute and convalescent COVID-19 samples, and they came from the United States, Italy and Spain.

In the authors' workflow: Reference gene primer amplification yielded estimated nucleated cell counts. Clones were sequenced by immunoSEQ multiplex PCR, and TCRdb holds only the in-frame ones, with some missing. The V and J calls and clone size come from that table; D and trimming were worked out from the DNA. The sample has about 230,000 clones; around 81% are singletons. There are 14 residues in the CDR3. The V gene lost 0 bases and the J gene lost 5 bases, with 10 bases spanning the gap. CDR1 is SGHTA and CDR2 is FQGTGA in the germline V gene. Patients from Seattle were sampled longitudinally, starting during active infection.

The chain has TRBV7-3 and TRBJ2-5; D perhaps matches TRBD1 (6 bases). Material: peripheral blood. This TCR was recovered from a woman older than 75 with COVID-19, enrolled during active disease. CDR3 sequence (DNA): TGTGCCAGCAGCTTAACCCCCCAGGGGGAGACCCAGTACTTC. Its protein is CASSLTPQGETQYF.